The sequence of this T cell receptor (beta chain) was determined in a study of blood T cell repertoires in COVID-19. There are 17 residues in the CDR3. Per the germline V gene, CDR1 is LNHDA and CDR2 is SQIVND (reference sequence). The V end was cut by 6 bases, the J end by 4 bases, with 21 bases between. Repertoires were generated with immunoSEQ multiplex PCR, while TCRdb's copy carries only in-frame clones and drops some. The data contain about 93,000 clones, 85% to 90% of them seen just once; the ten biggest clones take up around 1.5%. The sample consisted of peripheral blood. This chain joins TRBV19 and TRBJ1-4, with D perhaps matching TRBD1 (6 bases). This receptor was obtained from a human donor with active COVID-19. The donor label of this sample is uncertain. CDR3 in amino acids: CASSMLTSGAFNEKLFF. In DNA, the CDR3 is TGTGCCAGTAGCATGTTGACCTCAGGGGCCTTTAATGAAAAACTGTTTTTT.